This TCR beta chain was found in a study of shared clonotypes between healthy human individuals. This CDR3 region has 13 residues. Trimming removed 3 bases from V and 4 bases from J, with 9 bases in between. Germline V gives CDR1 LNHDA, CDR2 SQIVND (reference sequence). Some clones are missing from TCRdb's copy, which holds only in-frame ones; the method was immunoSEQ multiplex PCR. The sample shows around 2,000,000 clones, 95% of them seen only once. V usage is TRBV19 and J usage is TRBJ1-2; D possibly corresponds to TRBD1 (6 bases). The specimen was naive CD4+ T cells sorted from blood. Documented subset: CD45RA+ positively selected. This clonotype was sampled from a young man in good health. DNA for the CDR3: TGTGCCAGTAGTATGGGCAGGGGCTATGGCTACACCTTC. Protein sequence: CASSMGRGYGYTF. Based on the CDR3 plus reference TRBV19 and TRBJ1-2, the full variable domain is DGGITQSPKYLFRKEGQNVTLSCEQNLNHDAMYWYRQDPGQGLRLIYYSQIVNDFQKGDIAEGYSVSREKKESFPLTVTSAQKNPTAFYLCASSMGRGYGYTFGSGTRLTVV.